These T cell receptor beta chains were read from a single sample in a study of T cell repertoires in cytomegalovirus infection. MiXCR was run by TCRdb on the reads, yielding one entry per CDR3 protein. This repertoire shows some 900,000 distinct CDR3 sequences, approximately 29% found once; its top ten account for 9.5% to 15%. What these receptors recognize is not known. Sequencing was performed on cultured CD8+ T cells from PBMCs, taken from culture after CMV antigen stimulation. Receptor source: a human donor in good health (CMV status not recorded). Some clones in this sample may be carry-over from other donors' samples. Each CDR3 is given with its conserved first and last residue. A D gene is named only where the DNA matches it firmly. The size field is filled for only some rows; it gives once, few, many or a size class.

>TRBV7-6|few|TRBJ2-3|-
TGTGCCAGCAGCCCCTCATTACCCCTTTCGCAGTATTTT
CASSPSLPLSQYF
>TRBV11-2|-|TRBJ1-4|-
TGTGCCAGCAGCTTTAAAGGGAATGTCTTCAAGGAAAAACTGTTTTTT
CASSFKGNVFKEKLFF
>TRBV7-6|few|TRBJ2-3|TRBD2
TGTGCCAGCAGCTTATCTAGCGGGGGTGATACGCAGTATTTT
CASSLSSGGDTQYF
>TRBV5-3|-|TRBJ2-1|TRBD2
TGTGCCAGCAGCCGCAAGGCTAGCGGGGGCGTCTACAATGAGCAGTTCTTC
CASSRKASGGVYNEQFF
>TRBV6-1|few|TRBJ1-2|-
TGTGCCAGCAGAAAGGGGGAGGGGTCCGGCTACACCTTC
CASRKGEGSGYTF
>TRBV2|-|TRBJ2-5|-
TGTGCCAGCTGGGACTGGGGGGGGGCGGAAGAGACCCAGTACTTC
CASWDWGGAEETQYF
>TRBV5-1|few|TRBJ2-6|-
TGCGCCAGCAGCTTGTCACCTGTCGACTCTGGGGCCAACGTCCTGACTTTC
CASSLSPVDSGANVLTF
>TRBV19|-|TRBJ2-5|-
TGTGCCAGTAGTATACTAAGCGGCGGCCAAGAGACCCAGTACTTC
CASSILSGGQETQYF
>TRBV7-9|many|TRBJ1-2|-
TGTGCCAGCCTCTACGCACCTGGCAATGGCTACACCTTC
CASLYAPGNGYTF
>TRBV10-1|few|TRBJ1-2|-
TGCGCCAGCAGTGAGCACCCAGGGCCTAGCTATGGCTACACCTTC
CASSEHPGPSYGYTF
>TRBV7-9|few|TRBJ2-1|TRBD2
TGTGCCAGCAGCTCAACTAGCGGGGGGGCCGAAGGGGATGAGCAGTTCTTC
CASSSTSGGAEGDEQFF
>TRBV19|-|TRBJ1-1|TRBD1
TGTGCCAGTAGTATTTGGGACAGGGCAAACACTGAAGCTTTCTTT
CASSIWDRANTEAFF
>TRBV28|-|TRBJ2-7|TRBD1
TGTGCCAGCATCCCATGGACGACAGGGAACTCCAAGCAGTACTTC
CASIPWTTGNSKQYF
>TRBV11-2|-|TRBJ2-5|-
TGTGCCAGCAGCCGCGCTGAAGAGACCCAGTACTTC
CASSRAEETQYF
>TRBV2|-|TRBJ2-7|-
TGTGCCAGCAGTGAAGCGTGGGGGCTGGGCTACGAGCAGTACTTC
CASSEAWGLGYEQYF
>TRBV7-7|few|TRBJ2-7|-
TGTGCTAGCTCCACGGGTGTTGGCTACGAGCAGTACTTC
CASSTGVGYEQYF
>TRBV7-9|-|TRBJ1-5|-
TGTGCCAGCAGCTTAGTTACGTCGGGGGGGGGTCAGCCCCAGCATTTT
CASSLVTSGGGQPQHF
>TRBV6-1|few|TRBJ1-5|-
TGTGCCAGCAGTGAATTTCAAAACAATCAGCCCCAGCATTTT
CASSEFQNNQPQHF
>TRBV15|few|TRBJ2-7|-
TGTGCCACCCGACAGGACAAGTACGAGCAGTACTTC
CATRQDKYEQYF
>TRBV11-3|-|TRBJ2-7|-
TGTGCCAGCAGCTTAGAGACAGGACTCGAGCAGTACTTC
CASSLETGLEQYF
>TRBV10-2|-|TRBJ1-2|TRBD1
TGCGCCAGCAGTGAGCCGGGACAGGGGGCACTTTATGGCTACACCTTC
CASSEPGQGALYGYTF
>TRBV5-4|-|TRBJ2-1|-
TGTGCCAGCAGCGGTACCCCCGGGGGTGATGAGCAGTTCTTC
CASSGTPGGDEQFF
>TRBV7-4|-|TRBJ2-2|-
TGTGCCAGCAACACCGACGGGGAGCTGTTTTTT
CASNTDGELFF
>TRBV12-3/TRBV12-4|-|TRBJ1-1|-
TGTGCCAGCAGCTTCGCCTCTAGGGGGAACACTGAAGCTTTCTTT
CASSFASRGNTEAFF
>TRBV7-9|-|TRBJ2-3|-
TGTGCCAGCAGCTTTGTAGGGGGAGATACGCAGTATTTT
CASSFVGGDTQYF
>TRBV12-3/TRBV12-4|-|TRBJ1-2|TRBD1
TGTGCCAGCAGCGGGCTAGGGACAGGGGACTTCTATGGCTACACCTTC
CASSGLGTGDFYGYTF
>TRBV6-5|-|TRBJ2-5|-
TGTGCCAGCAGTTACGCGGGGGCTTTTGAGACCCAGTACTTC
CASSYAGAFETQYF
>TRBV5-3|-|TRBJ2-7|-
TGTGCCAGCAGCATGTCCGGGGGCTCATCCTACGAGCAGTACTTC
CASSMSGGSSYEQYF
>TRBV7-1|once|TRBJ2-3|TRBD2
TGTGCCAGCAGCCCACTAGCGGGGACGGCAGATACGCAGTATTTT
CASSPLAGTADTQYF
>TRBV7-6|many|TRBJ2-2|-
TGTGCCAGCAGCTTAGCGCGGGTCAGAGCGAACACCGGGGAGCTGTTTTTT
CASSLARVRANTGELFF
>TRBV7-9|-|TRBJ2-7|-
TGTGCCAGCAGCTTATCCCCTGGTTTCGCACACGAGCAGTACTTC
CASSLSPGFAHEQYF
>TRBV6-1|few|TRBJ1-1|-
TGTGCCAGCAGTGCGAGGGGACAGAACACTGAAGCTTTCTTT
CASSARGQNTEAFF
>TRBV19|once|TRBJ2-3|TRBD2
TGTGCCAGTAAGGTAGCGGGTCGCACAGATACGCAGTATTTT
CASKVAGRTDTQYF
>TRBV10-3|-|TRBJ1-1|-
TGTGCCATCAGTGGGAAGCCTCTAATGAACACTGAAGCTTTCTTT
CAISGKPLMNTEAFF
>TRBV20-1|-|TRBJ2-5|TRBD2
TGCAGTGCTAGAACCTGGACTAGCGGGGACACCCAAGAGACCCAGTACTTC
CSARTWTSGDTQETQYF
>TRBV10-3|-|TRBJ2-1|TRBD1
TGTGCCATCAGTTACCCGCAAGGGACAGGGCCCATTCTCTCCTACAATGAGCAGTTCTTC
CAISYPQGTGPILSYNEQFF
>TRBV6-1|many|TRBJ1-2|-
TGTGCCAGCACTCCAGGAAGGGGAGGGAGAAAGGATGGCTACACCTTC
CASTPGRGGRKDGYTF
>TRBV27|-|TRBJ2-3|TRBD1
TGTGCCAGCAGTTCCCTGCGGTTTGTGCAGGGGGCGGGGGATACGCAGTATTTT
CASSSLRFVQGAGDTQYF
>TRBV6-1|-|TRBJ2-1|-
TGTGCCAGCAGTGCACTAGTGGGGCACTACAATGAGCAGTTCTTC
CASSALVGHYNEQFF
>TRBV10-2|-|TRBJ2-2|-
TGCGCCACCCACCGGAAAGGACAGGGAGGGACCGGGGAGCTGTTTTTT
CATHRKGQGGTGELFF
>TRBV9|-|TRBJ2-6|TRBD1
TGTGTCAGCAGCGCGCCGGGACAGGGAACCCCCTCTGGGGCCAACGTCCTGACTTTC
CVSSAPGQGTPSGANVLTF
>TRBV4-1|few|TRBJ2-5|-
TGCGCCAGCAGCCAAGATCTGGAGACCCAGTACTTC
CASSQDLETQYF
>TRBV6-1|few|TRBJ1-5|TRBD1
TGTGCCAGCAGTGATCGGTGGGCCAGGGACAGGGCGGACCAGCATTTT
CASSDRWARDRADQHF
>TRBV9|few|TRBJ2-1|TRBD2
TGTGCCAGCAGCGTTCGACTAGCGGGGGAGGGCAATGAGCAGTTCTTC
CASSVRLAGEGNEQFF
>TRBV13|few|TRBJ1-1|-
TGTGCCAGCAGCTTATCATTAGAAGCTTTCTTT
CASSLSLEAFF
>TRBV12-3/TRBV12-4|-|TRBJ2-1|-
TGTGCCAGTTCCCCTTTAAGACATCGGATAAACAATGAGCAGTTCTTC
CASSPLRHRINNEQFF
>TRBV12-3/TRBV12-4|-|TRBJ1-1|-
TGTGCCAGCACCGTAAACCTCTTAGTGGCTGAAGCTTTCTTT
CASTVNLLVAEAFF
>TRBV11-2|few|TRBJ2-2|-
TGTGCCAGCAGCTTTAGGGAGGAAGGAGACACCGGGGAGCTGTTTTTT
CASSFREEGDTGELFF
>TRBV5-6|-|TRBJ1-2|-
TGTGCCAGCAGCTTGGAGACAGGAATCTACACCTTC
CASSLETGIYTF
>TRBV9|-|TRBJ2-4|-
TGTGCCAGCAGCCCTTACGTCGAGCCCAAAAACATTCAGTACTTC
CASSPYVEPKNIQYF
>TRBV6-4|once|TRBJ2-2|TRBD2
TGTGCCAGCAGTGACTGGAGCACTAGCGGGGGCAGGAACACCGGGGAGCTGTTTTTT
CASSDWSTSGGRNTGELFF
>TRBV7-9|-|TRBJ1-5|TRBD1
TGTGCCAGCAGCACGGGACAGGGGCGGGATAGCAATCAGCCCCAGCATTTT
CASSTGQGRDSNQPQHF
>TRBV5-4|few|TRBJ2-2|TRBD2
TGTGCCAGCAGTCTAGCGGGGGGGCCTTCGTGGGAGCTGTTTTTT
CASSLAGGPSWELFF
>TRBV4-3|-|TRBJ1-1|TRBD1
TGCGCCAGCAGCCAAAGGGACAGGGGGTACACTGAAGCTTTCTTT
CASSQRDRGYTEAFF
>TRBV10-3|-|TRBJ1-2|TRBD1
TGTGCCATCAGCCCCGGGACAGGGTTCTATGGCTACACCTTC
CAISPGTGFYGYTF
>TRBV11-2|-|TRBJ2-3|TRBD2
TGTGCCAGCAGCTTAGATAGCGGGGGGAGCACAGATACGCAGTATTTT
CASSLDSGGSTDTQYF
>TRBV12-3/TRBV12-4|once|TRBJ2-2|TRBD1
TGTGCCAGCAGTCCGAGACAGGGTGGCGGGGAGCTGTTTTTT
CASSPRQGGGELFF